A selection of T cell receptor beta chains follows, all from one sample in a study of shared T cell receptors in the human thymus. The table came from immunoSEQ multiplex PCR; TCRdb's copy has only in-frame clones and leaves some out. The repertoire holds 500,000 to 550,000 clones, with more than 75% as singletons. The data were also submitted as part of a second study, on human thymus T cells.

The source material was thymocytes. These receptors all come from a boy under three years old with a congenital heart defect. Both conserved end residues are part of each CDR3. The D gene is left open where the match is weak.

J gene: TRBJ2-7
V gene: TRBV10-3
D gene: TRBD1
CDR3 DNA: TGTGCCATCAGTGGGGGTGGACAGGCGCCCTTGCAGCAGTACTTC
CDR3 protein: CAISGGGQAPLQQYF

J gene: TRBJ2-2
V gene: TRBV11-3
D gene: .
CDR3 DNA: TGTGCCAGCAGCTTAGTCGGCGTCGTTCGGGCGAACACCGGGGAGCTGTTTTTT
CDR3 protein: CASSLVGVVRANTGELFF

J gene: TRBJ1-1
V gene: TRBV5-4
D gene: .
CDR3 DNA: TGTGCCAGCAGCTTGTACCCGTCCGGGAGAGAGCATACTGAAGCTTTCTTT
CDR3 protein: CASSLYPSGREHTEAFF

J gene: TRBJ2-6
V gene: TRBV19
D gene: TRBD2
CDR3 DNA: TGTGCCAGTAGATCCAGGGAGGGTTGGGTGGAAGGGGCCAACGTCCTGACTTTC
CDR3 protein: CASRSREGWVEGANVLTF

J gene: TRBJ2-3
V gene: TRBV30
D gene: TRBD2
CDR3 DNA: TGTGCCTGGAGTGTCGAGGGAGGGAGGGCAGATACGCAGTATTTT
CDR3 protein: CAWSVEGGRADTQYF

J gene: TRBJ1-2
V gene: TRBV5-1
D gene: TRBD1
CDR3 DNA: TGCGCCAGCACAGGGGGCCAGGATGGCTACACCTTC
CDR3 protein: CASTGGQDGYTF

J gene: TRBJ2-3
V gene: TRBV27
D gene: TRBD2
CDR3 DNA: TGTGCCAGCAGGCCAGCGGGAGGCCTGACAGATACGCAGTATTTT
CDR3 protein: CASRPAGGLTDTQYF

J gene: TRBJ2-1
V gene: TRBV27
D gene: TRBD2
CDR3 DNA: TGTGCCAGCAGTTTTCGACTAGCGGGAGTGGTTGAGCAGTTCTTC
CDR3 protein: CASSFRLAGVVEQFF

J gene: TRBJ1-2
V gene: TRBV19
D gene: .
CDR3 DNA: TGTGCCAGTGCCGAGACAGCTAACTATGGCTACACCTTC
CDR3 protein: CASAETANYGYTF

J gene: TRBJ2-1
V gene: TRBV10-1
D gene: .
CDR3 DNA: TGCGCCAGCAGTGAGTTGGCCCGCGGTAATGAGCAGTTCTTC
CDR3 protein: CASSELARGNEQFF